The present TCR beta chain was sequenced within a study of Graves' ophthalmopathy and Graves' hyperthyroidism. Orbital computed tomography and thyroid ultrasound, along with TRAb, serum thyroxine and clinical symptoms, underpinned diagnosis. With respect to this clonotype: As yet, its antigen is unknown.

Study-level points and caveats: Ophthalmopathy progression was predicted with 70.59% sensitivity and 72.22% specificity. For separating ophthalmopathy from stable hyperthyroidism, a 13-signature model gave 87.88% sensitivity and roughly 83% specificity.

The V end was cut by 6 bases, the J end by 7 bases, with 15 bases between. The CDR3 contains 14 residues. Germline-derived CDR1 and CDR2 are MGHDK and SYGVNS. Beta-chain TCR CDR3 regions were amplified from RNA transcripts. The authors performed first-round RT-PCR with HTBI primers and then a second-round multiplex PCR. TCRdb used MiXCR to reprocess the multiplex PCR reads, holding one entry per CDR3 protein. Seen here are roughly 700,000 distinct CDR3 sequences, approximately 40% observed once, and the top ten hold 44%. The sample taken for sequencing was peripheral blood. The sequence came from an adult man with Graves' ophthalmopathy. The rearrangement links TRBV25-1 to TRBJ2-2; no reliable D call. The CDR3 DNA follows: TGTGCCAGCAGCCAAAGACGGACGATCGGGGAGCTGTTTTTT. Translated: CASSQRRTIGELFF.